The entry that follows covers one TCR beta chain sequence. Produced via immunoSEQ multiplex PCR; TCRdb's table is partial and in-frame only. The sample has a few hundred thousand clones; 75% to 90% are singletons. CDR3 length: 16 residues. This record comes from a study of blood T cell repertoires in COVID-19. The V call is TRBV21-1, the J call TRBJ1-4; the listed D gene, TRBD1, was not tested against the DNA. TRBV21-1 has pseudogene status. The sample taken for sequencing was PBMCs or T cells enriched from blood (not recorded which). The TCR comes from a woman aged 25-40 years who had recovered from COVID-19. The CDR3 loop reads CASSKVEGATNEKLFF. The CDR3, as DNA: TGTGCCAGCAGCAAAGTTGAAGGGGCAACTAATGAAAAACTGTTTTTT.